These 30 T cell receptor beta chains share one sample of origin, sequenced in a study of T cells in localized non-small cell lung cancer. The data were produced by immunoSEQ multiplex PCR, yet TCRdb's version contains in-frame clones alone and is incomplete. The sample lists about 1,800 clones, 20% to 25% occurring once. Source: normal lung tissue next to the tumor, taken before any cancer treatment. The receptors shown here come from a female donor of 60 years or more with stage I squamous cell lung carcinoma.

This clone came up a few times. This rearrangement joins TRBV7-5 to TRBJ1-3. TRBV7-5 is given as a pseudogene. This CDR3 has 15 residues. CDR3: CASSAQRDSGNTIYF. The CDR3 nucleotides read TGTGCCAGCAGCGCTCAAAGGGACTCTGGAAACACCATATATTTT.

The chain combines TRBV19 with TRBJ2-2, with 10 bases matching TRBD1. CDR1 and CDR2 (germline): LNHDA, SQIVND (reference sequence). The junction had 18 bases not matched to a gene; V was cut back by 7 bases and J by 4 bases. The CDR3 runs 19 residues. The chain's CDR3 is CASTPWGTGAGKGTGELFF. CDR3 sequence (DNA): TGTGCCAGTACCCCGTGGGGGACAGGGGCGGGGAAGGGCACCGGGGAGCTGTTTTTT. Together with reference TRBV19 and TRBJ2-2, the CDR3 gives the full variable domain: DGGITQSPKYLFRKEGQNVTLSCEQNLNHDAMYWYRQDPGQGLRLIYYSQIVNDFQKGDIAEGYSVSREKKESFPLTVTSAQKNPTAFYLCASTPWGTGAGKGTGELFFGEGSRLTVL.

This sequence joins TRBV4-1 and TRBJ2-5; D unresolved. Germline V CDR1 and CDR2: MGHRA, YSYEKL. This CDR3 spans 16 amino acids. With 5 bases removed from V and 0 bases from J, the gap between germline ends came to 16 bases. CDR3 coding DNA: TGCGCCAGCAGCTCACACTACGGGCTGAACCAAGAGACCCAGTACTTC. It specifies CASSSHYGLNQETQYF.

This clone was seen only a few times. This sequence joins TRBV10-2 and TRBJ2-3, with TRBD2 matching over 8 bases. In germline, CDR1 is WSHSY, CDR2 SAAADI. The CDR3 loop spans 14 amino acids. V gave up 5 bases and J gave up 4 bases; unmatched junction bases: 5. CDR3 region: CASSTSGGADTQYF. The CDR3, as DNA: TGCGCCAGCAGTACCTCCGGGGGGGCAGATACGCAGTATTTT.

This sequence joins TRBV29-1 and TRBJ2-5, with 11 bases matching TRBD2. V lost 6 bases and J lost 1; bases outside the gene matches: 4. Germline V lookup: CDR1 SQVTM, CDR2 ANQGSEA. The CDR3 loop spans 14 amino acids. This CDR3 reads CSVLAGGFQETQYF. In nucleotides, the CDR3 is TGCAGCGTCTTAGCGGGGGGGTTCCAAGAGACCCAGTACTTC.

V gene TRBV11-3 combines with J gene TRBJ1-1; the D is unclear. This CDR3 is built from 14 residues. V gave up 3 bases and J gave up 0 bases, with 8 bases separating them. Germline loops: CDR1 SGHNT, CDR2 YENEEA. The CDR3 nucleotides are TGTGCCAGCAGCTTTGGGCAGCTGAACACTGAAGCTTTCTTT. It codes for CASSFGQLNTEAFF. The entire variable domain, with the rest obtained from reference TRBV11-3 and TRBJ1-1, is as follows: EAGVVQSPRYKIIEKKQPVAFWCNPISGHNTLYWYLQNLGQGPELLIRYENEEAVDDSQLPKDRFSAERLKGVDSTLKIQPAELGDSAVYLCASSFGQLNTEAFFGQGTRLTVV.

The table lists this clone with a count of one. The chain uses TRBV5-1 and TRBJ2-3, with 10 bases identical to TRBD1. This CDR3 is built from 17 residues. Germline CDR1 SGHRS, CDR2 YFSETQ. V dropped 1 base and J dropped 3; count of bases not matched to a gene: 8. The CDR3 coding sequence is TGCGCCAGCAGCTTGTTGGGACAGGGGTGGGAAACAGATACGCAGTATTTT. Amino acid sequence: CASSLLGQGWETDTQYF.

The chain couples TRBV29-1 to TRBJ2-7, with 9 bases that match TRBD1. The junction had 9 bases not matched to a gene; V was cut back by 2 bases and J by 7 bases. Germline loops: CDR1 SQVTM, CDR2 ANQGSEA. This CDR3 has 14 amino acids. The CDR3 protein is CSVEFGTGRREQYF. The CDR3 DNA reads as TGCAGCGTTGAATTTGGGACAGGGCGGAGGGAGCAGTACTTC.

This clone has only a few counts. The rearrangement uses TRBV6-8 and TRBJ1-1, with D uncertain. V gave up 0 bases and J gave up 1 base, with 3 bases separating them. The CDR3 contains 13 residues. The germline V gene has CDR1 MNHGY and CDR2 SAAAGT. This CDR3 reads CASSYSANTEAFF. The CDR3 DNA is TGTGCCAGCAGTTACTCGGCGAACACTGAAGCTTTCTTT.

This clone was picked up a small number of times. V is TRBV9 and J is TRBJ1-1; unclear D gene. V was pared by 6 bases and J by 2 bases, with 11 bases between. This CDR3 has 13 amino acids. Per the germline V gene, CDR1 is SGDLS and CDR2 is YYNGEE. The CDR3, as DNA: TGTGCCAGCATCGCCACCGTTAACACTGAAGCTTTCTTT. It is translated as CASIATVNTEAFF.

By share of the sample, this clone is large. CDR3 sequence reads: CASSQGDRVGKGYTF. The DNA for the CDR3 is TGTGCCAGCAGCCAAGGGGACAGGGTGGGGAAAGGCTACACCTTC. The genes are TRBV28 and TRBJ1-2, with 9 bases that match TRBD1. The CDR3 runs to 15 residues. The junction had 13 bases not matched to a gene; V was cut back by 6 bases and J by 8 bases. Looked up from germline, CDR1 is MDHEN and CDR2 is SYDVKM.

The CDR3 reads CAWRRGGLAGLSTDTQYF. Here the CDR3 DNA reads TGTGCCTGGAGAAGGGGGGGACTAGCGGGATTAAGCACAGATACGCAGTATTTT. The V and J genes are TRBV30 and TRBJ2-3, with 13 bases aligning to TRBD2. The CDR3 is 18 amino acids. V gave up 3 bases and J gave up 0 bases; unmatched junction bases: 9. Germline CDR1 is GTSNPN and CDR2 is SVGIG (reference sequence).

This clone has more than one count but fewer than ten. This rearrangement joins TRBV4-1 to TRBJ1-6; 8 nucleotides match TRBD1. Looked up from germline, CDR1 is MGHRA and CDR2 is YSYEKL. This CDR3 region has 16 residues. The V and J ends lost 3 bases and 5 bases, in that order; junction bases with no gene match: 6. Here the CDR3 DNA reads TGCGCCAGCAGCCACCCCGGACAGGGAAATAATTCACCCCTCCACTTT. The encoded protein is CASSHPGQGNNSPLHF.

Sample share makes this clone medium-sized. The chain links TRBV11-3 to TRBJ2-5; D gene unclear. The germline V and J ends were trimmed by 4 bases and 5 bases, with 14 bases remaining between them. Looked up from germline, CDR1 is SGHNT and CDR2 is YENEEA. The CDR3 contains 14 residues. In nucleotides, the CDR3 is TGTGCCAGCAGCTCTCGGCCAGGATACGAGACCCAGTACTTC. This translates into CASSSRPGYETQYF.

The rearrangement uses TRBV9 and TRBJ2-1; no definite D call. V lost 4 bases, J lost 15 bases, and 17 bases lay in between. Looked up from germline, CDR1 is SGDLS and CDR2 is YYNGEE. CDR3 size: 12 residues. DNA of the CDR3: TGTGCCAGCAGCCCGGCCTATCCCCCCCCGTTCTTC. Translating gives CASSPAYPPPFF.

This clone rates as medium-sized. The gene calls are TRBV4-1 and TRBJ1-5, with D possibly matching TRBD1 (6 bases). The V end lost 0 bases, the J end lost 7 bases, and 19 bases lay between the germline ends. The CDR3 contains 17 residues. CDR1 MGHRA and CDR2 YSYEKL come from the germline V gene. The CDR3 nucleotides read TGCGCCAGCAGCCAAGATGGTCGGGGGGGCGCGAACCAGCCCCAGCATTTT. This translates into CASSQDGRGGANQPQHF.

The gene calls are TRBV18 and TRBJ2-7, with D perhaps matching TRBD1 or TRBD2 (5 bases each). Looked up from germline, CDR1 is KGHSH and CDR2 is LQKENI. The V end lost 3 bases, the J end lost 0 bases, and 12 bases lay between the germline ends. CDR3 length: 15 amino acids. CDR3 sequence reads: CASSPTGTVSYEQYF. CDR3 nucleotide sequence: TGTGCCAGCTCACCGACCGGGACCGTCTCCTACGAGCAGTACTTC.

The CDR3 DNA is TGTGCCAGCTCACCAAGCGGCAGGGGGCAGGGCGAGCAGTACTTC. It codes for CASSPSGRGQGEQYF. This chain uses TRBV18 with TRBJ2-7, with 8 nucleotides matching TRBD1. Germline V gives CDR1 KGHSH, CDR2 LQKENI. V shed 2 bases, J shed 6 bases, and the junction held 9 bases outside the gene matches. This CDR3 is built from 15 residues.

CDR3 residues: CASSQLGNTDTQYF. CDR3 DNA: TGCGCCAGCAGCCAATTGGGCAACACAGATACGCAGTATTTT. The chain combines TRBV4-1 with TRBJ2-3; D uncertain. CDR1 is MGHRA, CDR2 YSYEKL, per germline. V was cut by 2 bases and J by 2 bases, with 8 bases left in between. The CDR3 consists of 14 residues.

This clone was observed a few times. The chain carries TRBV11-3 and TRBJ2-2; 10 bases align to TRBD1. Germline CDR1 SGHNT, CDR2 YENEEA. The CDR3 covers 17 residues. V lost 4 bases and J lost 0; bases outside the gene matches: 5. The CDR3, as DNA: TGTGCCAGCAGCTCGGATGACAGGGGGCCGAACACCGGGGAGCTGTTTTTT. Protein sequence: CASSSDDRGPNTGELFF.

This clone was found a few times. The chain uses TRBV6-8 and TRBJ2-7; TRBD1 matches at 10 bases. Germline CDR1 reads MNHGY; CDR2 reads SAAAGT. Trimming at V came to 5 bases and at J to 2 bases, leaving 6 bases not matched to a gene. The CDR3 is 15 residues long. The CDR3 here is CASSPLGQGAYEQYF. The CDR3 DNA reads as TGTGCCAGCAGTCCCTTAGGACAGGGGGCCTACGAGCAGTACTTC.

J is TRBJ1-2 and V is TRBV5-1; the match to TRBD1 covers 9 bases. This CDR3 spans 14 amino acids. Trimming cost V 4 bases and J 6 bases; bases outside gene matches: 7. The germline V gene has CDR1 SGHRS and CDR2 YFSETQ. CDR3 sequence: CASSQGTGKHGYTF. DNA for the CDR3: TGCGCCAGCAGCCAAGGGACAGGGAAACATGGCTACACCTTC.

This rearrangement joins TRBV18 to TRBJ1-1, with a possible D match to TRBD1 (6 bases). Germline lookup yields CDR1 KGHSH and CDR2 LQKENI. Trimming pared 2 bases from V and 5 bases from J, leaving 15 bases between. The CDR3 length is 15 residues. The CDR3: CASSPAGGAGTEAFF. The CDR3 DNA is TGTGCCAGCTCACCAGCGGGGGGCGCAGGGACTGAAGCTTTCTTT.

In this sample, this clone turned up a few times. The chain links TRBV7-6 to TRBJ1-1, with a tentative D call TRBD1 (6 bases). Trimming took 5 bases from V and 6 from J, leaving 16 bases between them. Germline V gene sequence: CDR1 SGHVS, CDR2 FNYEAQ. This CDR3 is built from 14 residues. CDR3 sequence (DNA): TGTGCCAGCAGCCCCGGTCAGGGGCACCCTGAAGCTTTCTTT. Amino acids: CASSPGQGHPEAFF.

This clone has a handful of counts. The rearrangement links TRBV7-6 to TRBJ1-6, with D maybe TRBD1 (5 bases). CDR1 and CDR2 (germline): SGHVS, FNYEAQ. V gave up 9 bases and J gave up 6 bases, with 21 bases separating them. The length of the CDR3 is 16 residues. CDR3 sequence (DNA): TGTGCCAGAAGCATGCCACGTCAGGGATGTAATTCACCCCTCCACTTT. This translates into CARSMPRQGCNSPLHF.

This clone is categorized as medium-sized (0.01 to 0.1%). This chain joins TRBV11-3 and TRBJ1-2; maybe TRBD1 (5 bases). The V and J ends lost 4 bases and 0 bases respectively, with 12 bases between them. Germline lookup yields CDR1 SGHNT and CDR2 YENEEA. This CDR3 contains 15 residues. Here the CDR3 reads CASSSERGANYGYTF. CDR3 in DNA: TGTGCCAGCAGCTCCGAGAGGGGTGCTAACTATGGCTACACCTTC. Supplemented by reference TRBV11-3 and TRBJ1-2, the full variable domain reads EAGVVQSPRYKIIEKKQPVAFWCNPISGHNTLYWYLQNLGQGPELLIRYENEEAVDDSQLPKDRFSAERLKGVDSTLKIQPAELGDSAVYLCASSSERGANYGYTFGSGTRLTVV.

The J gene is TRBJ2-3, the V gene TRBV11-3; no reliable D call. V was trimmed by 0 bases and J by 4 bases, leaving 11 bases between them. Looked up from germline, CDR1 is SGHNT and CDR2 is YENEEA. The CDR3 is 15 amino acids. Here the CDR3 DNA reads TGTGCCAGCAGCTTAGACGGATCGCCCTCAGATACGCAGTATTTT. It specifies CASSLDGSPSDTQYF.

This clone was found a few times. The rearrangement uses TRBV29-1 and TRBJ1-2; D is perhaps TRBD1 (5 bases). The germline CDR1 and CDR2 sequences are SQVTM and ANQGSEA. This CDR3 contains 12 residues. V dropped 0 bases and J dropped 8 bases, with 10 bases sitting between them. The CDR3 nucleotides are TGCAGCGTTGAAGACAGGGAGGAAGGCTACACCTTC. Translation gives CSVEDREEGYTF.

The rearrangement uses TRBV6-8 and TRBJ1-4, with 7 bases that match TRBD1. The CDR3 extends over 15 amino acids. Per the germline V gene, CDR1 is MNHGY and CDR2 is SAAAGT. V gave up 2 bases and J gave up 10 bases; unmatched junction bases: 10. The CDR3 sequence: CASSYMTGSGAKLFF. The CDR3 nucleotides are TGTGCCAGCAGTTACATGACAGGGTCAGGCGCAAAACTGTTTTTT.

This clone has more than one count but fewer than ten. As DNA, the CDR3 is TGCGCCAGCAGCCAGGCAGGGGGGCATAATTCACCCCTCCACTTT. Translation: CASSQAGGHNSPLHF. The rearrangement joins TRBV1 to TRBJ1-6; the table gives TRBD1 as D, unverified against the DNA. TRBV1 is a known pseudogene. This CDR3 contains 15 residues.